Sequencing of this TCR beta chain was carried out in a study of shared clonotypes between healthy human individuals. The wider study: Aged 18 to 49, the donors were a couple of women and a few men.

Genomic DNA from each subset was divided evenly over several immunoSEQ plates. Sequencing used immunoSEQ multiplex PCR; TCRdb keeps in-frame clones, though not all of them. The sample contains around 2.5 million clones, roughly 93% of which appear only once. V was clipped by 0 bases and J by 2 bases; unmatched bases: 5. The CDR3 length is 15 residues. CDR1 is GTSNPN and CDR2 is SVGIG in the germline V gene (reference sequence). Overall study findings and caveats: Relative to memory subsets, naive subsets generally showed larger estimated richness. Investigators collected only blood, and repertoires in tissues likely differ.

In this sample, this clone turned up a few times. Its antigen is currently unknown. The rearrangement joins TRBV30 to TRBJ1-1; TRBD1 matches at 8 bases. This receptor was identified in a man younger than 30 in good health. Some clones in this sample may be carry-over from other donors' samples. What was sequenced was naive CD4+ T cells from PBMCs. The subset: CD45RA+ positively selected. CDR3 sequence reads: CAWSVRTGLNTEAFF. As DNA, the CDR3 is TGTGCCTGGAGTGTACGGACAGGGCTTAACACTGAAGCTTTCTTT.